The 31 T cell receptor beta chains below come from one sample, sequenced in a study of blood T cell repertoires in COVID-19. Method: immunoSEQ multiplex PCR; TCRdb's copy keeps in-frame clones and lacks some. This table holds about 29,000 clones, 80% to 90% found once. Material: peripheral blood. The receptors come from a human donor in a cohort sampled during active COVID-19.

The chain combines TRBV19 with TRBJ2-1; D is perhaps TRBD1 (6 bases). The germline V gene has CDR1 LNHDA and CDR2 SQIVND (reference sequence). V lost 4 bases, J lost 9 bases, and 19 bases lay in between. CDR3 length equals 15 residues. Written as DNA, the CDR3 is TGTGCCAGTAGTACACCAGGGGTCTCCGGAGGTGAGCAGTTCTTC. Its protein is CASSTPGVSGGEQFF. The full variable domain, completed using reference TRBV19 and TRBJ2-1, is DGGITQSPKYLFRKEGQNVTLSCEQNLNHDAMYWYRQDPGQGLRLIYYSQIVNDFQKGDIAEGYSVSREKKESFPLTVTSAQKNPTAFYLCASSTPGVSGGEQFFGPGTRLTVL.

CDR3 region: CASSLGQGISGNTIYF. As DNA, the CDR3 is TGTGCCAGCAGCTTGGGACAGGGAATTTCCGGAAACACCATATATTTT. V and J are TRBV5-5 and TRBJ1-3, with 7 bases matching TRBD1. The germline gives CDR1 SGHKS, CDR2 YYEKEE (reference sequence). With 0 bases clipped from V and 4 bases from J, the junction kept 7 bases outside the gene matches. CDR3 length: 16 residues.

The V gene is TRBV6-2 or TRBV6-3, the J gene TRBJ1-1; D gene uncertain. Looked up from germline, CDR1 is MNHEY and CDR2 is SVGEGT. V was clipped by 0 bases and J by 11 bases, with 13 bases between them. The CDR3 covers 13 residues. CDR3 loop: CASSYSAIIAAFF. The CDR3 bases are TGTGCCAGCAGTTACTCCGCCATCATTGCGGCTTTCTTT.

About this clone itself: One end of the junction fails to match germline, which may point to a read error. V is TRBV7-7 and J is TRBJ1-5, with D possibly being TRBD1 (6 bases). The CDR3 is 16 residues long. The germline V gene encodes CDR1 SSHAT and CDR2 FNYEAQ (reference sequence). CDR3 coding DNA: TGTGCTAGCAGCCCACAGGGCAGAGGTAGCAATCAGCCCCAGCATTTT. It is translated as CASSPQGRGSNQPQHF.

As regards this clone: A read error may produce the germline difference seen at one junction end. CDR3 bases: TGTGCCAGCAGCTTAGCCGGCCCCGGGGGGCCCCACTTC. Its translation is CASSLAGPGGPHF. The chain couples TRBV7-2 to TRBJ1-2, with a possible D match to TRBD1 (6 bases). Germline V gives CDR1 SGHTA, CDR2 FQGNSA. CDR3 size: 13 residues.

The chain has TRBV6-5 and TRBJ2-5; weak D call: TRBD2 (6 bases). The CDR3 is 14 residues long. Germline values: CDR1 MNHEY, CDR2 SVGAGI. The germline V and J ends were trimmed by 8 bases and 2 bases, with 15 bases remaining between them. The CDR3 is CASLFGGAQETQYF. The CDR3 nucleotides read TGTGCCAGCCTGTTTGGCGGGGCTCAAGAGACCCAGTACTTC.

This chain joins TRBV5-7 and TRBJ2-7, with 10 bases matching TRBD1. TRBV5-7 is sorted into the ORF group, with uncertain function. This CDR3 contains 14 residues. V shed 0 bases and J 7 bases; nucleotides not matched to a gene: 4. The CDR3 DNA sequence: TGTGCCAGCAGCTTGGGACAGGGGGCGTGGGAGCAGTACTTC. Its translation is CASSLGQGAWEQYF.

The DNA for the CDR3 is TGTGCCAGCAGTGAAGCAATTCTGACAGGGGCCACAGATACGCAGTATTTT. Translating gives CASSEAILTGATDTQYF. The V and J genes are TRBV2 and TRBJ2-3; 8 nucleotides line up with TRBD1. The germline V gene has CDR1 SNHLY and CDR2 FYNNEI. J was trimmed by 2 bases and V by 0 bases; bases with no gene match: 7. There are 17 residues in the CDR3.

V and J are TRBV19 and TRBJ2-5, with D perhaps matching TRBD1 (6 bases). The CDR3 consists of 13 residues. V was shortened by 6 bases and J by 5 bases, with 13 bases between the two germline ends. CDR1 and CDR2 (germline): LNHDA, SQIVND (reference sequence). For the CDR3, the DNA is TGTGCCAGTAGGCCACAGGGTTTCGAGACCCAGTACTTC. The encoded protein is CASRPQGFETQYF.

CDR3 in DNA: TGCGCCAGCAGCCTTGGGACAGGGGGCGGCCCCGGGGAGCTGTTTTTT. It codes for CASSLGTGGGPGELFF. This chain joins TRBV4-1 and TRBJ2-2, with 12 positions matching TRBD1. The CDR3 has 16 residues. Germline CDR1 is MGHRA and CDR2 is YSYEKL. With V trimmed by 4 bases and J by 6 bases, 6 bases remained unmatched.

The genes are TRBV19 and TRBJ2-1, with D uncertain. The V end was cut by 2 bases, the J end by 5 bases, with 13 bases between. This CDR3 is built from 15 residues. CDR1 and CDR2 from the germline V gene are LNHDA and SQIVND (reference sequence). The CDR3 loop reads CASSIKLLNHNEQFF. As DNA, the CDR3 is TGTGCCAGTAGTATAAAGCTCCTCAACCACAATGAGCAGTTCTTC.

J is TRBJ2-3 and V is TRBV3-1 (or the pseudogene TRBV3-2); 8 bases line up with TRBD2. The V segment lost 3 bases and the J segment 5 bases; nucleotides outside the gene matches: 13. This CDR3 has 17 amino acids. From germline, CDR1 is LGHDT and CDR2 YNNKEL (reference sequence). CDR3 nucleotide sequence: TGTGCCAGCAGCCAGACGATGTCGGGGGGGGTTAAAGATACGCAGTATTTT. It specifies CASSQTMSGGVKDTQYF.

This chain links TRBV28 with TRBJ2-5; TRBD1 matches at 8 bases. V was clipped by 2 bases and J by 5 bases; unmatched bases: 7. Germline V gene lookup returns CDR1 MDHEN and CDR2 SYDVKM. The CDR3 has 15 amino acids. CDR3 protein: CASSLLTGEYETQYF. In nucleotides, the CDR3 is TGTGCCAGCAGTTTACTGACAGGGGAGTACGAGACCCAGTACTTC. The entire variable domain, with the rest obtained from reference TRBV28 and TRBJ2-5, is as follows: DVKVTQSSRYLVKRTGEKVFLECVQDMDHENMFWYRQDPGLGLRLIYFSYDVKMKEKGDIPEGYSVSREKKERFSLILESASTNQTSMYLCASSLLTGEYETQYFGPGTRLLVL.

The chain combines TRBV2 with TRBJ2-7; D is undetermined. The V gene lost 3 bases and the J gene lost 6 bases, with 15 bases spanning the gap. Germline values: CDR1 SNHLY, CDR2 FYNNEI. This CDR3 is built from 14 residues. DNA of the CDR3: TGTGCCAGCAGTGAGGGTAGCTGGCTAAGCGAGCAGTACTTC. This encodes CASSEGSWLSEQYF.

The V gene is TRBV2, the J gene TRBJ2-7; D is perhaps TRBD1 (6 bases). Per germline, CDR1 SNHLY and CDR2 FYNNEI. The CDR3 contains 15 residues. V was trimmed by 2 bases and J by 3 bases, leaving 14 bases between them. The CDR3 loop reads CASSESQDRGYEQYF. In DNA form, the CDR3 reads TGTGCCAGCAGTGAATCTCAGGACAGAGGCTACGAGCAGTACTTC.

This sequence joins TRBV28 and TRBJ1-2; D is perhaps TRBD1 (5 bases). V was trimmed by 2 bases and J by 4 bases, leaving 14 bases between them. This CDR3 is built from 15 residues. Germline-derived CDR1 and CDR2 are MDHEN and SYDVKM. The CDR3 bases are TGTGCCAGCAGTTTAGGAGGGGAAGGCATCTATGGCTACACCTTC. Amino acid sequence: CASSLGGEGIYGYTF.

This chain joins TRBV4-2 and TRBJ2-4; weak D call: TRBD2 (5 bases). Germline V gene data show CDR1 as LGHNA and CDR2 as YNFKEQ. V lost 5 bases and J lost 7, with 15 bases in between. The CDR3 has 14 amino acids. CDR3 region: CASSNERARNIQYF. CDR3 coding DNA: TGTGCCAGCAGCAATGAGAGGGCCAGGAACATTCAGTACTTC.

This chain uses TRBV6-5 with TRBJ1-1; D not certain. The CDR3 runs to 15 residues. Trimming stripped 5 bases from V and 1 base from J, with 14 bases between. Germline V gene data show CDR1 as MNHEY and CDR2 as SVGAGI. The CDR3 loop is CASSSQKMSNTEAFF. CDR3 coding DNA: TGTGCCAGCAGTAGCCAAAAAATGTCGAACACTGAAGCTTTCTTT.

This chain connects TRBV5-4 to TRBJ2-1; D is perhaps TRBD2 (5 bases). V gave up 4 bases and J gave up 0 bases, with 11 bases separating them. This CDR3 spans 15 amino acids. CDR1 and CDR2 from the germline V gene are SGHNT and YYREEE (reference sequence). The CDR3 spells CASSRGSSSYNEQFF. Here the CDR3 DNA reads TGTGCCAGCAGCCGGGGAAGTAGCTCCTACAATGAGCAGTTCTTC.

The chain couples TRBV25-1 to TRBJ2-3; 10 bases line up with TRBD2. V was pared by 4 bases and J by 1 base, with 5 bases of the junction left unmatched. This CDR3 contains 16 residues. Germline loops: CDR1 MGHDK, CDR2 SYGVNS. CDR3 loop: CASSVAGTSGTDTQYF. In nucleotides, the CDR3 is TGTGCCAGCAGTGTCGCCGGGACTAGCGGCACAGATACGCAGTATTTT.

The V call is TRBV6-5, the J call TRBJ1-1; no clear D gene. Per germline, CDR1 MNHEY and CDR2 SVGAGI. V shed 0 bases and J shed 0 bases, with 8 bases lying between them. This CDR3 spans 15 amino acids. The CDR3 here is CASSYSPQLNTEAFF. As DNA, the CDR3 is TGTGCCAGCAGTTACTCCCCACAGTTGAACACTGAAGCTTTCTTT.

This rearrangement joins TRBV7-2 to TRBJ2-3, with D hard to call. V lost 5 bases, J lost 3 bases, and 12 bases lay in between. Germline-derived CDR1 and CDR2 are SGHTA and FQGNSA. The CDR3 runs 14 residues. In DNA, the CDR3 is TGTGCCAGCAGCCCTTACCGGGTGACAGATACGCAGTATTTT. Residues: CASSPYRVTDTQYF.

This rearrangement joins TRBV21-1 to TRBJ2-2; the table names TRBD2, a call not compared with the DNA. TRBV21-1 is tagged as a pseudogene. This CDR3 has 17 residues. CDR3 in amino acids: CASSIRSGTVNTGELFF. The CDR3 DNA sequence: TGTGCCAGCAGCATAAGGTCCGGGACTGTAAACACCGGGGAGCTGTTTTTT.

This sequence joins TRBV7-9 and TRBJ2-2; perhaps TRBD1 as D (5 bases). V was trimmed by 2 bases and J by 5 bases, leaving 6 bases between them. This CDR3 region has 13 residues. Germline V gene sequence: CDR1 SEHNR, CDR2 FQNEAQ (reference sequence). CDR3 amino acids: CASSLSGTGELFF. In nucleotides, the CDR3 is TGTGCCAGCAGCTTATCAGGGACCGGGGAGCTGTTTTTT.

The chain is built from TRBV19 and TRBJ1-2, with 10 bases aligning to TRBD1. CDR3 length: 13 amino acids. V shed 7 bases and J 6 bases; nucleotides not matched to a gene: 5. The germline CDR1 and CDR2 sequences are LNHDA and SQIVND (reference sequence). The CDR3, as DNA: TGTGCCAGTACAAGACAGGGGGCGGATGGCTACACCTTC. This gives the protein CASTRQGADGYTF.

This CDR3 is CASSHPGDNYGYTF. The DNA for the CDR3 is TGCGCCAGCAGCCACCCGGGGGATAACTATGGCTACACCTTC. The rearrangement uses TRBV4-3 and TRBJ1-2, with D perhaps TRBD1 (5 bases). Trimming shortened V by 3 bases and J by 1 base, and 9 bases separated the two germline ends. Germline assignment: CDR1 LGHNA and CDR2 YSLEER. This CDR3 has 14 amino acids.

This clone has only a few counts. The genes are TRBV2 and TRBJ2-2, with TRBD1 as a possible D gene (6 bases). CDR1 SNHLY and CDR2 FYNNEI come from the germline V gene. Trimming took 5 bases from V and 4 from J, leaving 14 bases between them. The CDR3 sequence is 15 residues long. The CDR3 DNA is TGTGCCAGCAGTACCGGACAGACCCGCACCGGGGAGCTGTTTTTT. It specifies CASSTGQTRTGELFF.

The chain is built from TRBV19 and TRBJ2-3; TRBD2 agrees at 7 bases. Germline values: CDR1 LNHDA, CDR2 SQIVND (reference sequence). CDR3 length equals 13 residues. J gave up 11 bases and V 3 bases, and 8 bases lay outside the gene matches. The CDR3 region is CASSMGTTYRQYF. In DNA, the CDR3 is TGTGCCAGTAGTATGGGGACTACCTACAGGCAGTATTTT.

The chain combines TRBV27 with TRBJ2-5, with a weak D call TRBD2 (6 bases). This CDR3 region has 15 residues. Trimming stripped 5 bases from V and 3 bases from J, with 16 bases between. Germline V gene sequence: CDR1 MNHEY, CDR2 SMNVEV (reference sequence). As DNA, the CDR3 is TGTGCCAGCAGTCGATCGGGACTGCCTAAAGAGACCCAGTACTTC. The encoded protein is CASSRSGLPKETQYF.

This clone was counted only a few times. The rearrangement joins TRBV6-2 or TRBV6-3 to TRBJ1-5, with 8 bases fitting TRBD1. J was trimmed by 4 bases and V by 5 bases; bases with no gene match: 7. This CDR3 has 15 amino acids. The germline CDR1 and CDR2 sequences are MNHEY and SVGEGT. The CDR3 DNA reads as TGTGCCAGCAGTGACCAGGGGACAGGAAATCAGCCCCAGCATTTT. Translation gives CASSDQGTGNQPQHF.

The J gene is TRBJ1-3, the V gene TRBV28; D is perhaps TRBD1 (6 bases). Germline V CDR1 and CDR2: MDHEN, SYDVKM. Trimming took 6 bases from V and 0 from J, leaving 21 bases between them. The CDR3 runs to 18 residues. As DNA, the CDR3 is TGTGCCAGCAGCTTACCAAATTGGGACACCTCCTCTGGAAACACCATATATTTT. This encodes CASSLPNWDTSSGNTIYF. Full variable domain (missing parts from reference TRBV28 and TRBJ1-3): DVKVTQSSRYLVKRTGEKVFLECVQDMDHENMFWYRQDPGLGLRLIYFSYDVKMKEKGDIPEGYSVSREKKERFSLILESASTNQTSMYLCASSLPNWDTSSGNTIYFGEGSWLTVV.